A single sample is the source of the 23 T cell receptor beta chains below, sequenced in a study of beta chain features in type 1 diabetes listed by TCRdb under 2018. The paper as a whole reports these results and caveats: Type 1 diabetes patients showed a moderate but significant shortening of TCRB CDR3 length in all four CD4+ subsets.

These receptors are not linked to any known antigen. Libraries were constructed by the immunoSEQ multiplex PCR assay. All of the isolated RNA was reverse transcribed with the High Capacity cDNA Reverse Transcription Kit, so expressed TCRB transcripts were sequenced. TCRdb stores this immuneACCESS table with in-frame sequences only. Part of the clones is absent; in the studies checked, under half of the shortfall reflects unresolved V genes, and no reason is known for the rest. A total of roughly 340,000 clones appear in this sample, around 12% of them only once. The top ten clones comprise roughly 0.0097% of the sample. The material sequenced was naive CD4+ T cells from blood. The cell subset or site label corresponds to: true naive CD4+ T cells. These receptors were collected from a woman aged 18-29 years with type 1 diabetes.

V usage is TRBV7-2 and J usage is TRBJ2-3; D is uncertain. The germline V gene encodes CDR1 SGHTA and CDR2 FQGNSA. Trimming took 6 bases from V and 0 from J, leaving 4 bases between them. The CDR3 is 12 amino acids. In DNA, the CDR3 is TGTGCCAGCAGTCAGAGCACAGATACGCAGTATTTT. Its protein product is CASSQSTDTQYF. The full variable domain, its missing parts supplied by reference TRBV7-2 and TRBJ2-3, is GAGVSQSPSNKVTEKGKDVELRCDPISGHTALYWYRQSLGQGLEFLIYFQGNSAPDKSGLPSDRFSAERTGGSVSTLTIQRTQQEDSAVYLCASSQSTDTQYFGPGTRLTVL.

This clone has a handful of counts. The same CDR3 also results from other DNA sequences found in this sample. The chain has TRBV18 and TRBJ2-7; D is perhaps TRBD1 (6 bases). V was clipped by 2 bases and J by 0 bases, with 8 bases between them. The length of the CDR3 is 14 residues. Looked up from germline, CDR1 is KGHSH and CDR2 is LQKENI. CDR3 residues: CASSPYRDSYEQYF. The DNA of the CDR3 is TGTGCCAGCTCACCATACAGGGACTCCTACGAGCAGTACTTC.

The chain uses TRBV28 and TRBJ2-4, with D tentatively TRBD1 (6 bases). CDR1 is MDHEN and CDR2 is SYDVKM in the germline V gene. CDR3 length: 14 amino acids. V was shortened by 8 bases and J by 0 bases, with 11 bases between the two germline ends. The chain's CDR3 is CASEDSQAKNIQYF. The CDR3 nucleotides are TGTGCCAGCGAGGACAGCCAAGCCAAAAACATTCAGTACTTC.

This clone has a handful of counts. The chain is built from TRBV7-2 and TRBJ1-5; D is perhaps TRBD1 (6 bases). This CDR3 contains 13 residues. V was clipped by 9 bases and J by 5 bases, with 14 bases between them. CDR1 and CDR2 (germline): SGHTA, FQGNSA. For the CDR3, the DNA is TGTGCCAGTCAAACACAGGGATATCAGCCCCAGCATTTT. Amino acid sequence: CASQTQGYQPQHF.

This chain connects TRBV9 to TRBJ2-2; D is unresolved. V dropped 3 bases and J dropped 0 bases, with 6 bases sitting between them. The CDR3 covers 14 residues. Germline loops: CDR1 SGDLS, CDR2 YYNGEE. The CDR3 reads CASSANANTGELFF. For the CDR3, the DNA is TGTGCCAGCAGCGCTAACGCGAACACCGGGGAGCTGTTTTTT.

V and J are TRBV5-6 and TRBJ2-1; TRBD1 aligns across 9 bases. With V trimmed by 4 bases and J by 8 bases, 4 bases remained unmatched. CDR1 is SGHDT, CDR2 YYEEEE, per germline. The CDR3 has 13 amino acids. The CDR3 loop is CASSRDREYEQFF. CDR3 nucleotides: TGTGCCAGCAGCCGGGACAGGGAGTATGAGCAGTTCTTC.

This clone was counted a few times. The chain has TRBV28 and TRBJ2-7; 8 positions agree with TRBD1. The CDR3 spans 14 residues. The V segment lost 2 bases and the J segment 4 bases; nucleotides outside the gene matches: 4. Germline V gene sequence: CDR1 MDHEN, CDR2 SYDVKM. Here the CDR3 reads CASSLTQGAYEQYF. The CDR3 bases are TGTGCCAGCAGTTTAACCCAGGGGGCTTACGAGCAGTACTTC.

CDR3 bases: TGTGCCAGCAGCTTAACGCGGTTTGGTAGATCTCCCACAGATACGCAGTATTTT. Its protein is CASSLTRFGRSPTDTQYF. The genes are TRBV11-1 and TRBJ2-3; D remains unclear. Germline assignment: CDR1 SGHAT and CDR2 FQDESV (reference sequence). V shed 2 bases and J shed 2 bases, with 20 bases lying between them. The CDR3 has 18 amino acids.

This clone showed up just a few times. The J gene is TRBJ2-1, the V gene TRBV30, with 8 bases that match TRBD2. Trimming at V came to 3 bases and at J to 9 bases, leaving 7 bases not matched to a gene. CDR3 size: 13 residues. Germline V CDR1 and CDR2: GTSNPN, SVGIG (reference sequence). The CDR3 nucleotides are TGTGCCTGGAGCCCAGGGACTAGGGGTGAGCAGTTCTTC. This codes for CAWSPGTRGEQFF.

This clone was counted only a few times. This chain uses TRBV7-3 with TRBJ2-2; D is unresolved. The V gene lost 3 bases and the J gene lost 4 bases, with 12 bases spanning the gap. Germline CDR1 reads SGHTA; CDR2 reads FQGTGA. This CDR3 spans 15 amino acids. The CDR3 DNA reads as TGTGCCAGCAGCTTGGCCCAGGTGGCCACCGGGGAGCTGTTTTTT. Its protein is CASSLAQVATGELFF.

The chain combines TRBV7-6 with TRBJ2-7; D unresolved. The CDR3 sequence is 14 residues long. The V and J ends lost 5 bases and 2 bases respectively, with 13 bases between them. The germline CDR1 and CDR2 sequences are SGHVS and FNYEAQ. The CDR3 spells CASSKIGLTYEQYF. The CDR3, as DNA: TGTGCCAGCAGCAAGATTGGCCTCACCTACGAGCAGTACTTC.

CDR3 nucleotide sequence: TGTGCCACCAGCAGAGATAGAGGCCAACTCACAGATACGCAGTATTTT. The encoded protein is CATSRDRGQLTDTQYF. The chain carries TRBV15 and TRBJ2-3; D call uncertain. V was shortened by 0 bases and J by 2 bases, with 12 bases between the two germline ends. Germline V gives CDR1 LNHNV, CDR2 YYDKDF (reference sequence). The CDR3 runs to 16 residues.

This clone was seen a few times. The V call is TRBV9, the J call TRBJ2-5; D may be TRBD1 (6 bases). The germline CDR1 and CDR2 sequences are SGDLS and YYNGEE. The CDR3 contains 16 residues. V dropped 5 bases and J dropped 5 bases, with 22 bases sitting between them. The CDR3 sequence is CASRFSGDIPRETQYF. The CDR3 DNA reads TGTGCCAGCAGGTTTAGTGGGGACATTCCTCGGGAGACCCAGTACTTC.

Only a few counts were recorded for this clone. Other DNA sequences in this sample translate to the same CDR3. V is TRBV7-2 and J is TRBJ1-3, with D unclear. Trimming left V 1 base short and J 0 bases short, with 7 bases between. The germline V gene encodes CDR1 SGHTA and CDR2 FQGNSA. The CDR3 length is 15 residues. CDR3 nucleotide sequence: TGTGCCAGCAGCTTAGTGGGGAGCTCTGGAAACACCATATATTTT. It translates to CASSLVGSSGNTIYF.

This chain links TRBV5-4 with TRBJ2-5; 7 positions match TRBD2. There are 13 residues in the CDR3. V lost 0 bases and J lost 5; bases outside the gene matches: 1. The germline CDR1 and CDR2 sequences are SGHNT and YYREEE (reference sequence). CDR3 residues: CASSLGRGETQYF. The CDR3 nucleotides are TGTGCCAGCAGCTTGGGGCGGGGGGAGACCCAGTACTTC.

The chain is built from TRBV2 and TRBJ1-5; a possible D gene is TRBD1 (5 bases). Trimming removed 8 bases at V and 7 bases at J, with 21 bases between. This CDR3 is 15 amino acids long. CDR1 SNHLY and CDR2 FYNNEI come from the germline V gene. This CDR3 is CASGSGALDGQPQHF. The CDR3 DNA reads as TGTGCCAGCGGAAGTGGGGCCCTGGACGGGCAGCCCCAGCATTTT.

This sequence joins TRBV6-4 and TRBJ2-3; TRBD2 matches 8 bases. This CDR3 is 14 amino acids long. The germline V gene encodes CDR1 MRHNA and CDR2 SNTAGT. V trimming: 7 bases; J trimming: 1 base; junction bases outside the gene matches: 4. In DNA form, the CDR3 reads TGTGCCAGCACTTCGACTAGCGGCACAGATACGCAGTATTTT. Protein product: CASTSTSGTDTQYF.

The chain links TRBV15 to TRBJ1-5; D is unresolved. This CDR3 region has 14 residues. V was pared by 1 base and J by 2 bases, with 6 bases between. Germline V gene data show CDR1 as LNHNV and CDR2 as YYDKDF (reference sequence). The CDR3 coding sequence is TGTGCCACCAGCAGAGTCACGGGCAATCAGCCCCAGCATTTT. The encoded protein is CATSRVTGNQPQHF.

The chain recombines TRBV20-1 with TRBJ2-1, with TRBD2 matching 7 bases. The V segment lost 5 bases and the J segment 15 bases; nucleotides outside the gene matches: 10. Germline V gene sequence: CDR1 DFQATT, CDR2 SNEGSKA (reference sequence). This CDR3 contains 11 residues. CDR3 residues: CSAPDGGMRFF. The CDR3 DNA follows: TGCAGTGCTCCCGACGGGGGGATGCGGTTCTTC.

This clone was found a few times. The rearrangement links TRBV19 to TRBJ2-7, with 8 nucleotides matching TRBD1. Losses at the gene ends were 3 bases for V and 1 base for J; bases not matched to a gene: 2. Per the germline V gene, CDR1 is LNHDA and CDR2 is SQIVND (reference sequence). This CDR3 spans 14 amino acids. The CDR3 sequence: CASSMGQVSYEQYF. As DNA, the CDR3 is TGTGCCAGTAGTATGGGACAGGTGTCCTACGAGCAGTACTTC.

This chain joins TRBV15 and TRBJ2-1, with 7 nucleotides matching TRBD1. CDR1 is LNHNV and CDR2 is YYDKDF in the germline V gene (reference sequence). Losses at the gene ends were 0 bases for V and 2 bases for J; bases not matched to a gene: 4. CDR3 length equals 16 residues. CDR3 DNA sequence: TGTGCCACCAGCAGAGACTTCCAGGGGGCCTACAATGAGCAGTTCTTC. Translation gives CATSRDFQGAYNEQFF.

This clone has just a few counts. The chain combines TRBV7-9 with TRBJ1-5; no clear D gene. This CDR3 region has 13 residues. Per the germline V gene, CDR1 is SEHNR and CDR2 is FQNEAQ (reference sequence). Trimming pared 3 bases from V and 7 bases from J, leaving 10 bases between. This chain's CDR3 is CASSLTSGQPQHF. CDR3 bases: TGTGCCAGCAGCTTGACTTCGGGACAGCCCCAGCATTTT.

The V call is TRBV18, the J call TRBJ1-2; D call uncertain. V was trimmed by 0 bases and J by 5 bases, leaving 13 bases between them. Germline CDR1 and CDR2: KGHSH and LQKENI. The CDR3 covers 15 residues. The CDR3 protein is CASSPPIGGFYGYTF. DNA of the CDR3: TGTGCCAGCTCACCACCGATAGGAGGTTTTTATGGCTACACCTTC.